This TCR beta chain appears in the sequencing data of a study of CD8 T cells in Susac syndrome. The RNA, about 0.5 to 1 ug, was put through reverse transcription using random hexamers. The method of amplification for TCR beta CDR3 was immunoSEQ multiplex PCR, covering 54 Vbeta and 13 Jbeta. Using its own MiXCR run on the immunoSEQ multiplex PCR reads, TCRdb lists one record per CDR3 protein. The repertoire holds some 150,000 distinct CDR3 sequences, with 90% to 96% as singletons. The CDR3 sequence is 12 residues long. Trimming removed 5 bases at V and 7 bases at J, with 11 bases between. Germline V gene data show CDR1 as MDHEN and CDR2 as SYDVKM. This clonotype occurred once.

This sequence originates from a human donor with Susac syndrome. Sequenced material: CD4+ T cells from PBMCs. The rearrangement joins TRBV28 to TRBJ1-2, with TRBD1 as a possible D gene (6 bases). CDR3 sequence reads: CASSEGGGGYTF. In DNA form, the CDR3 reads TGTGCCAGCAGTGAAGGGGGTGGTGGCTACACCTTC.